The source of this T cell receptor beta chain is a study of blood T cells in healthy people across ages. Study conclusions and caveats: Naive and antigen-experienced cells could not be conclusively compared, given unsorted PBMCs.

Primers used in a second PCR of roughly 7 to 12 cycles were a sample-barcoded 5' primer and a J-beta primer mix. TCRdb analysed the 5' RACE reads with MiXCR anew, one entry per CDR3 protein. This sample has about 1.4 million distinct CDR3 sequences, with approximately 59% found just once. This clonotype came up once. Its antigen is not identified. V was shortened by 7 bases and J by 4 bases, with 19 bases between the two germline ends. The CDR3 contains 15 residues. Germline assignment: CDR1 SGHRS and CDR2 YFSETQ. Donors ranged from about 6 to 95 years old and were healthy Caucasians in Russia. The sequence was collected from a man younger than 35 in good health. The chain is built from TRBV5-1 and TRBJ2-3; D possibly corresponds to TRBD2 (6 bases). Material: blood. CDR3 DNA sequence: TGCGCCAGCCAACCGGGACTTAGGGCACCAGATACGCAGTATTTT. The encoded protein is CASQPGLRAPDTQYF. The whole variable domain, filled in from reference TRBV5-1 and TRBJ2-3, reads KAGVTQTPRYLIKTRGQQVTLSCSPISGHRSVSWYQQTPGQGLQFLFEYFSETQRNKGNFPGRFSGRQFSNSRSEMNVSTLELGDSALYLCASQPGLRAPDTQYFGPGTRLTVL.